A selection of T cell receptor beta chains follows, all from one sample in a study of long-term antiretroviral therapy in people with HIV. Assay used: immunoSEQ multiplex PCR; TCRdb lists only in-frame clones, some missing. Of about 36,000 clones listed, roughly 80% are singletons. Sequences were derived from unsorted PBMCs, sampled 0.6 years after starting antiretroviral therapy. Every receptor here comes from a man between 18 and 29 years old with HIV. The CDR3 runs from the conserved cysteine through the conserved F or W. D genes are given only for firm matches. Size is stated for part of the rows, as once, few or many counts, or as a class when the clone is expanded.

clone size	D gene	V gene	J gene	CDR3 protein	CDR3 DNA
NA	NA	TRBV14	TRBJ2-1	CASSLTGGTSSYNEQFF	TGTGCCAGCAGCCTTACAGGAGGGACCAGCTCCTACAATGAGCAGTTCTTC
NA	TRBD2	TRBV27	TRBJ2-7	CASSKGTSGSYEQYF	TGTGCCAGCAGTAAGGGGACTAGCGGGTCCTACGAGCAGTACTTC
NA	TRBD2	TRBV7-2	TRBJ2-3	CASSLLGLAGGLDTDTQYF	TGTGCCAGCAGCTTACTGGGACTAGCGGGAGGGCTGGACACAGATACGCAGTATTTT
NA	NA	TRBV9	TRBJ2-1	CASSSPPASDEQFF	TGTGCCAGCAGCTCCCCCCCGGCCTCGGATGAGCAGTTCTTC
NA	NA	TRBV5-6	TRBJ2-7	CASSLDRRLEQYF	TGTGCCAGCAGCTTGGACCGCAGGCTCGAGCAGTACTTC
NA	NA	TRBV14	TRBJ2-2	CASSRGRRTGELFF	TGTGCCAGCAGCCGGGGGCGGAGGACCGGGGAGCTGTTTTTT
NA	NA	TRBV4-3	TRBJ2-6	CASSQEGTASGANVLTF	TGCGCCAGCAGCCAAGAAGGCACGGCATCTGGGGCCAACGTCCTGACTTTC
few	NA	TRBV5-1	TRBJ2-7	CASRTTGFDYEQYF	TGCGCCAGCAGGACAACAGGGTTCGACTACGAGCAGTACTTC
few	NA	TRBV6-5	TRBJ1-5	CASSTVGGNNQPQHF	TGTGCCAGCAGTACCGTTGGGGGGAATAATCAGCCCCAGCATTTT
NA	NA	TRBV4-3	TRBJ2-4	CASSQAGGKNIQYF	TGCGCCAGCAGCCAAGCCGGGGGCAAAAACATTCAGTACTTC
NA	NA	TRBV6-5	TRBJ2-4	CASSQTGNIQYF	TGTGCCAGCAGCCAAACGGGTAACATTCAGTACTTC
NA	TRBD1	TRBV6-4	TRBJ2-7	CASPAPGQGAWEQYF	TGTGCCAGTCCCGCCCCGGGACAGGGGGCTTGGGAGCAGTACTTC
NA	NA	TRBV6-5	TRBJ1-3	CASTSSTLRGDTIYF	TGTGCCAGCACCTCTTCGACCCTTCGGGGCGACACCATATATTTT
NA	NA	TRBV7-9	TRBJ2-3	CASSSVGGFTDTQYF	TGTGCCAGCAGCTCTGTCGGGGGATTCACAGATACGCAGTATTTT
NA	TRBD2	TRBV4-1	TRBJ2-3	CASSPRTAGGRADTQYF	TGCGCCAGCAGCCCCCGTACCGCGGGAGGCCGGGCAGATACGCAGTATTTT
few	TRBD1	TRBV6-4	TRBJ2-2	CASNGQGWTGELFF	TGTGCCAGCAACGGACAGGGATGGACCGGGGAGCTGTTTTTT
once	NA	TRBV27	TRBJ2-3	CASSFWRSSTDTQYF	TGTGCCAGCAGTTTTTGGCGTTCTAGCACAGATACGCAGTATTTT
NA	NA	TRBV18	TRBJ2-1	CASSPDLISYNEQFF	TGTGCCAGCTCACCGGACCTAATATCGTACAATGAGCAGTTCTTC
NA	TRBD2	TRBV9	TRBJ2-7	CASSAGGSGNYEQYF	TGTGCCAGCAGCGCCGGGGGGAGTGGCAACTACGAGCAGTACTTC
NA	TRBD2	TRBV27	TRBJ2-5	CASRAGGPGETQYF	TGTGCCAGCAGGGCGGGAGGGCCGGGAGAGACCCAGTACTTC
NA	TRBD2	TRBV11-2	TRBJ2-7	CASSRREAGSYEQYF	TGTGCCAGCAGCCGCCGGGAGGCGGGCTCCTACGAGCAGTACTTC
NA	NA	TRBV29-1	TRBJ1-1	CTGQSNTEAFF	TGCACCGGACAGTCGAACACTGAAGCTTTCTTT
NA	TRBD2	TRBV7-6	TRBJ2-1	CASSRTLGGSYNEQFF	TGTGCCAGCAGCCGTACCTTGGGGGGGTCCTACAATGAGCAGTTCTTC
NA	TRBD2	TRBV19	TRBJ2-2	CASSIRLAGYTGELFF	TGTGCCAGTAGTATAAGACTAGCGGGATACACCGGGGAGCTGTTTTTT
NA	NA	TRBV10-3	TRBJ2-6	CAISEFDGANVLTF	TGTGCCATCAGTGAGTTTGATGGGGCCAACGTCCTGACTTTC
NA	TRBD1	TRBV6-5	TRBJ2-7	CASSDRATDSKYF	TGTGCCAGCAGCGACAGGGCTACGGATTCCAAGTACTTC
NA	NA	TRBV9	TRBJ2-2	CASSELNTGELFF	TGTGCCAGCAGCGAGCTGAACACCGGGGAGCTGTTTTTT
NA	NA	TRBV7-9	TRBJ1-4	CASSLLPVSWDEKLFF	TGTGCCAGCAGCTTATTGCCCGTGAGTTGGGATGAAAAACTGTTTTTT
NA	NA	TRBV5-4	TRBJ2-7	CASSSPTGYSSYEQYF	TGTGCCAGCAGCTCGCCGACAGGTTATAGCTCCTACGAGCAGTACTTC
once	NA	TRBV9	TRBJ2-7	CASSVTFFSYEQYF	TGTGCCAGCAGCGTGACCTTTTTCTCCTACGAGCAGTACTTC
NA	NA	TRBV11-3	TRBJ2-2	CASSLAGTGELFF	TGTGCCAGCAGCTTAGCGGGCACCGGGGAGCTGTTTTTT
NA	NA	TRBV4-2	TRBJ1-2	CASSQDLEGGGYTF	TGTGCCAGCAGCCAAGATCTGGAAGGTGGTGGCTACACCTTC
NA	NA	TRBV5-1	TRBJ1-1	CASSLGQGMNTEAFF	TGCGCCAGCAGCTTGGGTCAGGGAATGAACACTGAAGCTTTCTTT
NA	TRBD1	TRBV11-3	TRBJ2-1	CASSLASQGADEQFF	TGTGCCAGCAGCTTAGCTTCCCAGGGGGCGGATGAGCAGTTCTTC
NA	TRBD2	TRBV5-1	TRBJ2-7	CASSSVRGSYEQYF	TGCGCCAGCAGCTCAGTGCGGGGGTCCTACGAGCAGTACTTC
NA	TRBD2	TRBV7-9	TRBJ2-1	CASSSRGTSGYNEQFF	TGTGCCAGCAGCTCCCGCGGGACTAGCGGCTACAATGAGCAGTTCTTC
NA	NA	TRBV15	TRBJ2-1	CATSRNNEQFF	TGTGCCACCAGCAGAAACAATGAGCAGTTCTTC
NA	NA	TRBV5-1	TRBJ2-7	CASSAGTSTYEQYF	TGCGCCAGCAGCGCCGGGACAAGTACCTACGAGCAGTACTTC
once	NA	TRBV5-1	TRBJ2-5	CASSSSPGVGAETQYF	TGCGCCAGCAGCAGTTCTCCGGGGGTGGGGGCAGAGACCCAGTACTTC
once	TRBD2	TRBV5-1	TRBJ2-1	CASSSTSTAGTYSKQFF	TGCGCCAGCAGCTCCACCAGTACAGCGGGGACGTATAGTAAGCAGTTCTTC
NA	NA	TRBV5-6	TRBJ2-1	CASSLLVGTEQFF	TGTGCCAGCAGCTTACTAGTTGGTACTGAGCAGTTCTTC
NA	NA	TRBV5-4	TRBJ1-2	CASSLQVGYDYGYTF	TGTGCCAGCAGCTTGCAAGTCGGATATGACTATGGCTACACCTTC